These 17 T cell receptor beta chains were sequenced from one sample in a study of radiation and T cells in renal cell carcinoma (dated by TCRdb to the early 2020s). Libraries were prepared through the immunoSEQ multiplex PCR assay. The table comes from immuneACCESS by way of TCRdb, which keeps in-frame sequences with V and J called. Part of the clones is missing from these tables; in studies checked, under half for an unresolved V gene and the rest for unknown reasons. A total of 150,000 to 200,000 clones appear in this sample, approximately 90% of them only once. Roughly 10% of the sample lies in the top ten. The time point label for this specimen denotes: blood 4 weeks post-SBRT, at nephrectomy. This specimen's treatment or condition label, interpreted: 15 Gy SBRT to primary tumor, nephrectomy 4 weeks later. Sequencing was performed on blood, taken from a patient whose treatment included radiotherapy and nephrectomy. All receptors come from a woman in her 50s with renal cell carcinoma.

V gene TRBV5-4 combines with J gene TRBJ1-1; D uncertain. The CDR3 is 16 residues long. Germline V gene sequence: CDR1 SGHNT, CDR2 YYREEE (reference sequence). Trimming removed 0 bases from V and 0 bases from J, with 12 bases in between. CDR3 region: CASSLDAASMNTEAFF. The CDR3 bases are TGTGCCAGCAGCTTGGATGCAGCATCCATGAACACTGAAGCTTTCTTT.

This sequence joins TRBV5-6 and TRBJ2-3, with TRBD1 identical over 10 bases. This CDR3 has 15 residues. V was pared by 0 bases and J by 4 bases, with 2 bases of the junction left unmatched. Germline CDR1 and CDR2: SGHDT and YYEEEE. The CDR3 DNA reads as TGTGCCAGCAGCTTGGTAGGGACAGGGGCAGATACGCAGTATTTT. This encodes CASSLVGTGADTQYF. Based on the CDR3 plus reference TRBV5-6 and TRBJ2-3, the full variable domain is DAGVTQSPTHLIKTRGQQVTLRCSPKSGHDTVSWYQQALGQGPQFIFQYYEEEERQRGNFPDRFSGHQFPNYSSELNVNALLLGDSALYLCASSLVGTGADTQYFGPGTRLTVL.

This clone was recorded only once. The V call is TRBV7-9, the J call TRBJ1-3; D is unclear. This CDR3 is 16 amino acids long. CDR1 SEHNR and CDR2 FQNEAQ come from the germline V gene (reference sequence). The V end was cut by 3 bases, the J end by 0 bases, with 12 bases between. This CDR3 is CASSLGGRSSGNTIYF. The CDR3 coding sequence is TGTGCCAGCAGCTTGGGTGGACGGAGCTCTGGAAACACCATATATTTT.

The V and J genes are TRBV5-4 and TRBJ2-7; 8 positions agree with TRBD2. J was trimmed by 7 bases and V by 4 bases; bases with no gene match: 10. Germline assignment: CDR1 SGHNT and CDR2 YYREEE (reference sequence). The CDR3 has 14 amino acids. CDR3 protein: CASSRGGPGEEQYF. The CDR3 coding sequence is TGTGCCAGCAGCCGGGGGGGACCAGGAGAAGAGCAGTACTTC. The entire variable domain, with the rest obtained from reference TRBV5-4 and TRBJ2-7, is as follows: ETGVTQSPTHLIKTRGQQVTLRCSSQSGHNTVSWYQQALGQGPQFIFQYYREEENGRGNFPPRFSGLQFPNYSSELNVNALELDDSALYLCASSRGGPGEEQYFGPGTRLTVT.

The chain is built from TRBV13 and TRBJ2-3; D is unclear. This CDR3 has 13 amino acids. Trimming stripped 8 bases from V and 2 bases from J, with 11 bases between. CDR1 and CDR2 from the germline V gene are PRHDT and FYEKMQ (reference sequence). DNA for the CDR3: TGTGCCAGCCGCAAAGAGGCCACAGATACGCAGTATTTT. It is translated as CASRKEATDTQYF.

In this sample, this clone turned up once. The rearrangement joins TRBV5-1 to TRBJ2-7; D gene uncertain. CDR3 length: 15 residues. Trimming pared 1 base from V and 1 base from J, leaving 12 bases between. Germline V gene sequence: CDR1 SGHRS, CDR2 YFSETQ. As DNA, the CDR3 is TGCGCCAGCAGCTTGACGGTCCTATCTTCCTACGAGCAGTACTTC. It yields the protein CASSLTVLSSYEQYF. Variable domain in full (rest from reference TRBV5-1 and TRBJ2-7): KAGVTQTPRYLIKTRGQQVTLSCSPISGHRSVSWYQQTPGQGLQFLFEYFSETQRNKGNFPGRFSGRQFSNSRSEMNVSTLELGDSALYLCASSLTVLSSYEQYFGPGTRLTVT.

The genes are TRBV4-1 and TRBJ2-1; TRBD2 agrees at 8 bases. The CDR3 loop spans 15 amino acids. Germline V gene data show CDR1 as MGHRA and CDR2 as YSYEKL. Germline trimming cut 5 bases from V and 6 bases from J; bases unmatched to any gene: 9. The CDR3 loop is CASSFTSGLVNEQFF. The CDR3 nucleotides read TGCGCCAGCAGCTTTACATCGGGACTAGTCAATGAGCAGTTCTTC.

This chain joins TRBV2 and TRBJ2-5; 7 nucleotides align to TRBD2. With V trimmed by 4 bases and J by 1 base, 3 bases remained unmatched. This CDR3 contains 14 residues. Germline V gives CDR1 SNHLY, CDR2 FYNNEI. The CDR3 here is CASSAAGVQETQYF. CDR3 DNA sequence: TGTGCCAGCAGTGCGGCGGGGGTCCAAGAGACCCAGTACTTC.

The chain carries TRBV2 and TRBJ1-5; D is unresolved. V dropped 4 bases and J dropped 0 bases, with 10 bases sitting between them. The CDR3 has 15 residues. Germline CDR1 reads SNHLY; CDR2 reads FYNNEI. The CDR3 region has the DNA TGTGCCAGCAGTGCGGCTCTCCGTAGCAATCAGCCCCAGCATTTT. Protein sequence: CASSAALRSNQPQHF.

J is TRBJ2-3 and V is TRBV5-6; TRBD2 matches at 10 bases. The V and J ends lost 4 bases and 5 bases, in that order; junction bases with no gene match: 7. CDR1 SGHDT and CDR2 YYEEEE come from the germline V gene. This CDR3 is 15 amino acids long. CDR3 nucleotides: TGTGCCAGCAGCCTCAGCGGGGGGGCGGGAGATACGCAGTATTTT. This encodes CASSLSGGAGDTQYF.

The chain links TRBV6-6 to TRBJ1-2; TRBD1 matches at 7 bases. In germline, CDR1 is MNHNY, CDR2 SVGAGI (reference sequence). V shed 4 bases, J shed 7 bases, and the junction held 9 bases outside the gene matches. The CDR3 is made up of 14 amino acids. The DNA of the CDR3 is TGTGCCAGCAGTTTCTTGACAGGGTCTACTGGCTACACCTTC. Translating it yields CASSFLTGSTGYTF.

The J gene is TRBJ1-4, the V gene TRBV19; D possibly corresponds to TRBD1 (5 bases). CDR1 and CDR2 from the germline V gene are LNHDA and SQIVND (reference sequence). V dropped 8 bases and J dropped 4 bases, with 14 bases sitting between them. The CDR3 extends over 14 amino acids. CDR3 nucleotides: TGTGCCAGTGGGGGGACGGTGGTTAATGAAAAACTGTTTTTT. Amino acids: CASGGTVVNEKLFF.

The sample holds one count of this clone. V gene TRBV4-2 combines with J gene TRBJ1-3; no clear D gene. Germline CDR1 is LGHNA and CDR2 is YNFKEQ. V was clipped by 4 bases and J by 8 bases, with 21 bases between them. The CDR3 length is 16 residues. The CDR3 region has the DNA TGTGCCAGCAGCCGTCTCATCACCGGGCAGCCAGACACCATATATTTT. This gives the protein CASSRLITGQPDTIYF.

This chain joins TRBV19 and TRBJ1-3; weak D call: TRBD1 (5 bases). V was clipped by 5 bases and J by 4 bases, with 12 bases between them. CDR3 length: 14 amino acids. Germline V gene data show CDR1 as LNHDA and CDR2 as SQIVND (reference sequence). The CDR3: CASSPRGAGNTIYF. The CDR3 DNA sequence: TGTGCCAGTAGTCCCCGAGGGGCCGGAAACACCATATATTTT.

The chain combines TRBV7-2 with TRBJ2-4; D is unresolved. Trimming left V 2 bases short and J 6 bases short, with 8 bases between. The CDR3 loop spans 13 amino acids. Germline lookup yields CDR1 SGHTA and CDR2 FQGNSA. CDR3 amino acids: CASSLSELNIQYF. The CDR3, as DNA: TGTGCCAGCAGCTTATCTGAGCTAAACATTCAGTACTTC.

CDR3 in amino acids: CATSRGTVNQPQHF. CDR3 coding DNA: TGTGCCACCAGCAGAGGGACAGTTAATCAGCCCCAGCATTTT. The rearrangement uses TRBV15 and TRBJ1-5; D perhaps matches TRBD1 (6 bases). Germline V CDR1 and CDR2: LNHNV, YYDKDF (reference sequence). There are 14 residues in the CDR3. V dropped 1 base and J dropped 4 bases, with 8 bases sitting between them. The complete variable domain, with remaining parts taken from reference TRBV15 and TRBJ1-5, reads DAMVIQNPRYQVTQFGKPVTLSCSQTLNHNVMYWYQQKSSQAPKLLFHYYDKDFNNEADTPDNFQSRRPNTSFCFLDIRSPGLGDTAMYLCATSRGTVNQPQHFGDGTRLSIL.

The V call is TRBV6-5, the J call TRBJ2-3, with D perhaps being TRBD1 or TRBD2 (5 bases each). The CDR3 covers 14 residues. V lost 6 bases and J lost 0, with 10 bases in between. CDR1 MNHEY and CDR2 SVGAGI come from the germline V gene. CDR3 loop: CASRWDGSTDTQYF. CDR3 nucleotide sequence: TGTGCCAGCAGATGGGACGGAAGCACAGATACGCAGTATTTT.